What follows are 18 T cell receptor beta chains derived from one specimen sequenced in a study of blood T cells in healthy people across ages. A second PCR of 7 to 11 cycles used a sample-barcoded 5' primer and a J-beta primer mix. TCRdb reprocessed the 5' RACE reads via MiXCR and lists one record per CDR3 protein. The sample yields about 1.5 million distinct CDR3 sequences, 35% to 45% seen once. Sequenced material: blood. The source of these receptors is a woman younger than 35 in good health.

J is TRBJ1-1 and V is TRBV13; 11 nucleotides align to TRBD1. The CDR3 extends over 16 amino acids. V trimming: 0 bases; J trimming: 5 bases; junction bases outside the gene matches: 5. Germline assignment: CDR1 PRHDT and CDR2 FYEKMQ (reference sequence). The CDR3 sequence is CASSLGPGQGGTEAFF. Written as DNA, the CDR3 is TGTGCCAGCAGCTTAGGGCCGGGACAGGGGGGGACTGAAGCTTTCTTT.

The gene calls are TRBV4-3 and TRBJ1-4, with 7 bases fitting TRBD1. This CDR3 is built from 16 residues. The J segment lost 8 bases and the V segment lost 0 bases, leaving 9 bases of the junction unmatched. Looked up from germline, CDR1 is LGHNA and CDR2 is YSLEER. The CDR3 spells CASSQDRTGTLEKLFF. CDR3 DNA: TGCGCCAGCAGCCAAGATAGGACAGGAACATTGGAAAAACTGTTTTTT.

This clonotype came up a few times. The V and J genes are TRBV5-1 and TRBJ2-7; tentative D call: TRBD2 (6 bases). The length of the CDR3 is 15 residues. The germline V gene has CDR1 SGHRS and CDR2 YFSETQ. Trimming pared 4 bases from V and 3 bases from J, leaving 17 bases between. This CDR3 reads CASSHFSGRSYEQYF. The CDR3 DNA is TGCGCCAGCAGCCACTTTAGCGGCAGAAGCTACGAGCAGTACTTC.

This rearrangement joins TRBV16 to TRBJ1-5; D gene unclear. V shed 0 bases and J shed 5 bases, with 14 bases lying between them. Germline lookup yields CDR1 KGHSY and CDR2 FQNENV. There are 16 residues in the CDR3. The CDR3 region is CASSQSLGRRDQPQHF. The CDR3 DNA follows: TGTGCCAGCAGCCAATCTTTGGGGAGGCGAGATCAGCCCCAGCATTTT.

The chain combines TRBV11-1 with TRBJ2-2; no definite D call. The CDR3 covers 14 residues. Deletions cut 2 bases from V and 6 bases from J, with 10 bases between. Germline V lookup: CDR1 SGHAT, CDR2 FQDESV (reference sequence). DNA of the CDR3: TGTGCCAGCAGCTTAATGGCTGCGGCCGGGGAGCTGTTTTTT. Protein sequence: CASSLMAAAGELFF. The full variable domain, rest sourced from reference TRBV11-1 and TRBJ2-2, is EAEVAQSPRYKITEKSQAVAFWCDPISGHATLYWYRQILGQGPELLVQFQDESVVDDSQLPKDRFSAERLKGVDSTLKIQPAELGDSAMYLCASSLMAAAGELFFGEGSRLTVL.

The V and J genes are TRBV28 and TRBJ2-1, with D perhaps matching TRBD1 or TRBD2 (5 bases each). The J call is in doubt because the DNA end fits TRBJ2-7 better. Germline CDR1 reads MDHEN; CDR2 reads SYDVKM. The CDR3 runs to 15 residues. The DNA of the CDR3 is TGTGCCACTAAGAGGGAAAGGGGCTCCTACAATGAGCAGTACTTC. This gives the protein CATKRERGSYNEQYF.

This clonotype was seen more than once but under ten times. V is TRBV9 and J is TRBJ1-2; a weak D match, TRBD1 (6 bases). This CDR3 has 16 residues. V lost 0 bases to trimming and J lost 8 bases, with 20 bases between them. Germline V gene lookup returns CDR1 SGDLS and CDR2 YYNGEE. The CDR3 DNA sequence: TGTGCCAGCAGCGTAGACTTCGGGGGCGGGATTGGAGGCTACACCTTC. This translates into CASSVDFGGGIGGYTF.

This clonotype was detected many times. The chain combines TRBV7-9 with TRBJ1-2, with D tentatively TRBD1 (5 bases). The CDR3 extends over 14 amino acids. V was shortened by 3 bases and J by 2 bases, with 10 bases between the two germline ends. Germline V gene sequence: CDR1 SEHNR, CDR2 FQNEAQ (reference sequence). The CDR3, as DNA: TGTGCCAGCAGCTTCGGGGGAGTCAACTATGGCTACACCTTC. Its protein is CASSFGGVNYGYTF.

Comment on this clonotype: At one of its ends the junction is not consistent with the germline gene, which may arise from a read error. This chain joins TRBV6-6 and TRBJ2-3; possibly TRBD1 or TRBD2 for D (5 bases each). In germline, CDR1 is MNHNY, CDR2 SVGAGI (reference sequence). CDR3 length: 13 residues. The CDR3 reads CASKPGSTGTQYF. The CDR3 bases are TGTGCCAGCAAACCGGGGAGCACAGGTACGCAGTATTTT.

In its sample, this clonotype was seen a few times. The V call is TRBV7-9, the J call TRBJ1-5; no clear D. Deletions cut 1 base from V and 9 bases from J, with 7 bases between. Germline V gene data show CDR1 as SEHNR and CDR2 as FQNEAQ (reference sequence). The CDR3 covers 12 residues. The CDR3 sequence: CASSLEDTPQHF. The CDR3 DNA is TGTGCCAGCAGCTTAGAAGATACGCCCCAGCATTTT.

This clonotype has just one count. V gene TRBV4-2 combines with J gene TRBJ2-3; the match to TRBD2 covers 10 bases. This CDR3 has 16 amino acids. Germline loops: CDR1 LGHNA, CDR2 YNFKEQ. Germline trimming cut 0 bases from V and 6 bases from J; bases unmatched to any gene: 6. The DNA for the CDR3 is TGTGCCAGCAGCCAAGAAGTGACTAGCGGGTTTGATACGCAGTATTTT. Translated, it gives CASSQEVTSGFDTQYF.

V usage is TRBV5-5 and J usage is TRBJ1-4, with D hard to call. The germline V gene has CDR1 SGHKS and CDR2 YYEKEE (reference sequence). CDR3 length equals 14 residues. Trimming shortened V by 5 bases and J by 8 bases, and 16 bases separated the two germline ends. The CDR3 sequence is CASSSRVLGEKLFF. The DNA for the CDR3 is TGTGCCAGCAGTTCTAGGGTCCTTGGGGAAAAACTGTTTTTT.

At least ten counts were recorded for this clonotype. The rearrangement uses TRBV7-8 and TRBJ1-2; TRBD1 aligns across 11 bases. Trimming took 5 bases from V and 8 from J; bases not matched to a gene: 7. Germline CDR1 reads SGHVS; CDR2 reads FQNEAQ. This CDR3 comprises 14 residues. The CDR3 DNA reads TGTGCCAGCAGCGCGGACAGGGGGCTAGGGGGCTACACCTTC. Encoded protein: CASSADRGLGGYTF.

CDR3 sequence reads: CASNLRDPSTDTQYF. CDR3 bases: TGTGCCAGCAACCTCAGGGATCCTAGCACAGATACGCAGTATTTT. The chain recombines TRBV6-6 with TRBJ2-3; D might be TRBD1 (5 bases). The CDR3 runs 15 residues. Deletions cut 7 bases from V and 0 bases from J, with 14 bases between. Looked up from germline, CDR1 is MNHNY and CDR2 is SVGAGI (reference sequence).

This clonotype has only a few counts. This rearrangement joins TRBV7-2 to TRBJ2-3; 10 positions agree with TRBD1. The CDR3 covers 15 residues. In germline, CDR1 is SGHTA, CDR2 FQGNSA. V trimming: 5 bases; J trimming: 3 bases; junction bases outside the gene matches: 5. The CDR3 loop is CASSRDRGGTDTQYF. CDR3 nucleotide sequence: TGTGCCAGCAGCCGGGACAGGGGCGGGACAGATACGCAGTATTTT.

J is TRBJ1-5 and V is TRBV30; D gene ambiguous. The CDR3 is 13 residues long. The germline CDR1 and CDR2 sequences are GTSNPN and SVGIG (reference sequence). Trimming cost V 1 base and J 5 bases, with 9 bases left between them. The CDR3 here is CAWSAGPYQPQHF. DNA for the CDR3: TGTGCCTGGAGTGCCGGGCCGTATCAGCCCCAGCATTTT. Based on the CDR3 plus reference TRBV30 and TRBJ1-5, the full variable domain is SQTIHQWPATLVQPVGSPLSLECTVEGTSNPNLYWYRQAAGRGLQLLFYSVGIGQISSEVPQNLSASRPQDRQFILSSKKLLLSDSGFYLCAWSAGPYQPQHFGDGTRLSIL.

The chain uses TRBV27 and TRBJ2-1; 9 positions match TRBD1. The last part of the DNA fits TRBJ2-7 better; the J call may be wrong. Germline V gives CDR1 MNHEY, CDR2 SMNVEV (reference sequence). The CDR3 totals 16 residues. The CDR3 sequence: CASSALDRGGRDEQYF. In DNA form, the CDR3 reads TGTGCCAGCAGCGCCCTGGACAGGGGAGGTAGAGACGAGCAGTACTTC.

The chain has TRBV4-1 and TRBJ2-4, with D perhaps given as TRBD1 or TRBD2 (6 bases each). The CDR3 contains 14 residues. V was clipped by 4 bases and J by 8 bases, with 15 bases between them. Germline loops: CDR1 MGHRA, CDR2 YSYEKL. CDR3 bases: TGCGCCAGCAGCCGACTAGGGGGTAGTGACATTCAGTACTTC. Protein product: CASSRLGGSDIQYF.